This passage covers 4 T cell receptor beta chains from one sample sequenced in a study of Graves' ophthalmopathy and Graves' hyperthyroidism. Transcripts of RNA were the source for amplifying TCR beta CDR3 regions. The first round was an RT-PCR with HTBI primers, and the second round was a multiplex PCR. TCRdb passed the multiplex PCR reads through MiXCR, listing each CDR3 protein once. The data contain over a million distinct CDR3 sequences, about 35% of them singletons. The sample was peripheral blood or thyroid tissue (not recorded which). These receptors all come from an adult man with Graves' hyperthyroidism.

The J gene is TRBJ1-3, the V gene TRBV10-3; the D gene is possibly TRBD1 (6 bases). V was clipped by 5 bases and J by 0 bases, with 11 bases between them. The CDR3 sequence is 15 residues long. Per germline, CDR1 ENHRY and CDR2 SYGVKD. CDR3 amino acids: CAISSGQPSGNTIYF. CDR3 nucleotide sequence: TGTGCCATCAGTAGCGGACAGCCCTCTGGAAACACCATATATTTT.

This clonotype has more than one count but fewer than ten. V gene TRBV6-2 or TRBV6-3 combines with J gene TRBJ2-7, with D tentatively TRBD1 or TRBD2 (5 bases each). Germline V gives CDR1 MNHEY, CDR2 SVGEGT. With 5 bases removed from V and 0 bases from J, the gap between germline ends came to 17 bases. The CDR3 contains 16 residues. The CDR3 DNA follows: TGTGCCAGCAGTGGGGGTCAGAACACAAACTCCTACGAGCAGTACTTC. Encoded protein: CASSGGQNTNSYEQYF.

The chain links TRBV7-8 to TRBJ2-2; 14 bases line up with TRBD2. V gave up 7 bases and J gave up 5 bases; unmatched junction bases: 3. Germline V gene lookup returns CDR1 SGHVS and CDR2 FQNEAQ. The CDR3 has 15 residues. CDR3 in DNA: TGTGCCAGCACCCGGACTAGCGGGGGGACCGGGGAGCTGTTTTTT. Translating it yields CASTRTSGGTGELFF.

There are a few counts of this clonotype. The rearrangement links TRBV7-8 to TRBJ2-5, with D maybe TRBD2 (5 bases). CDR1 is SGHVS and CDR2 is FQNEAQ in the germline V gene. This CDR3 contains 14 residues. Trimming removed 5 bases from V and 9 bases from J, with 19 bases in between. This CDR3 is CASSPTSGGLAQYF. The CDR3 nucleotides read TGTGCCAGCAGCCCAACGAGCGGCGGATTGGCCCAGTACTTC.